This passage covers 10 T cell receptor beta chains from one sample sequenced in a study of spatial heterogeneity in lung cancer. The time point denotes: blood at routine non-recurrence follow-up after resection. Via MiXCR, TCRdb re-called the 5' RACE reads, giving one row per CDR3 protein. The table has around 3,000 distinct CDR3 sequences, 45% to 70% seen once; the top ten hold less than 3.5%. The material sequenced was PBMCs, taken at follow-up. These receptors came from a male donor with early-stage non-small cell lung cancer.

About this clonotype itself: Found in a library prepared for alpha chains, this beta chain is an off-target read, and its abundance has little meaning. The V and J genes are TRBV5-1 and TRBJ2-3, with 8 bases matching TRBD1. V dropped 4 bases and J dropped 11; count of bases not matched to a gene: 12. CDR1 is SGHRS and CDR2 is YFSETQ in the germline V gene. The CDR3 loop spans 14 amino acids. The CDR3 sequence: CASSMDRQDREQYF. CDR3 bases: TGCGCCAGCAGCATGGACCGACAGGACAGGGAGCAGTATTTT.

Points on this clonotype: This beta chain appears as a stray read in a library generated for alpha chains; its size is not informative. V is TRBV28 and J is TRBJ2-3; possibly TRBD2 for D (5 bases). Germline CDR1 reads MDHEN; CDR2 reads SYDVKM. V dropped 2 bases and J dropped 0 bases, with 9 bases sitting between them. This CDR3 contains 15 residues. The CDR3 nucleotides are TGTGCCAGCAGTTTACCAGCGGCTAGCACAGATACGCAGTATTTT. It codes for CASSLPAASTDTQYF. The whole variable domain, remainder taken from reference TRBV28 and TRBJ2-3, is DVKVTQSSRYLVKRTGEKVFLECVQDMDHENMFWYRQDPGLGLRLIYFSYDVKMKEKGDIPEGYSVSREKKERFSLILESASTNQTSMYLCASSLPAASTDTQYFGPGTRLTVL.

Of note for this clonotype: With the library built for alpha chains, this beta chain is off target and its frequency is not meaningful. This chain connects TRBV19 to TRBJ2-7; 8 nucleotides align to TRBD2. Trimming cost V 6 bases and J 5 bases; bases outside gene matches: 15. The CDR3 extends over 16 amino acids. Germline V gives CDR1 LNHDA, CDR2 SQIVND (reference sequence). CDR3 nucleotides: TGTGCCAGTAGCCGTCGGGGGGGAGCGGGAGTCCACGAGCAGTACTTC. Amino acid sequence: CASSRRGGAGVHEQYF.

Points on this clonotype: The library was prepared for alpha chains; this beta chain is a stray read, so its frequency means little. V usage is TRBV12-3 or TRBV12-4 and J usage is TRBJ2-1; D gene uncertain. The CDR3 is 14 amino acids. Trimming pared 3 bases from V and 9 bases from J, leaving 15 bases between. In nucleotides, the CDR3 is TGTGCCAGCAGTTTTTCGATAGGGTCCGCTGAGCAGTTCTTC. The encoded protein is CASSFSIGSAEQFF.

This clonotype came up a few times. Little can be read into the size of this beta chain, an off-target read in a library designed for alpha chains. This chain links TRBV5-1 with TRBJ1-1, with 12 bases lining up with TRBD1. V was pared by 3 bases and J by 4 bases, with 7 bases of the junction left unmatched. The CDR3 length is 16 residues. CDR1 and CDR2 (germline): SGHRS, YFSETQ. The CDR3 DNA reads TGCGCCAGCAGCTGGGGACAGGGGGCGCGAGTCACTGAAGCTTTCTTT. Encoded protein: CASSWGQGARVTEAFF.

With regard to this clonotype: For a library built for alpha chains, this beta chain is a stray read; little rests on its size. This chain joins TRBV20-1 and TRBJ2-5, with D uncertain. This CDR3 is 11 amino acids long. Trimming removed 1 base from V and 5 bases from J, with 5 bases in between. CDR1 is DFQATT, CDR2 SNEGSKA, per germline (reference sequence). The CDR3 sequence: CSARVPETQYF. In DNA form, the CDR3 reads TGCAGTGCTAGAGTCCCGGAGACCCAGTACTTC.

Note on this clonotype: This beta chain was picked up by a library intended for alpha chains and is off target, so its count carries little meaning. J is TRBJ2-4 and V is TRBV11-2; no firm D call. The CDR3 has 14 amino acids. Germline V gene lookup returns CDR1 SGHAT and CDR2 FQNNGV. The V gene lost 4 bases and the J gene lost 0 bases, with 7 bases spanning the gap. In DNA form, the CDR3 reads TGTGCCAGCAGCTATCGTGTAGCCAAAAACATTCAGTACTTC. Amino acids: CASSYRVAKNIQYF. Full variable domain (outside the CDR3, taken from reference TRBV11-2 and TRBJ2-4): EAGVAQSPRYKIIEKRQSVAFWCNPISGHATLYWYQQILGQGPKLLIQFQNNGVVDDSQLPKDRFSAERLKGVDSTLKIQPAKLEDSAVYLCASSYRVAKNIQYFGAGTRLSVL.

About this clonotype itself: Little can be read into the size of this beta chain, an off-target read in a library designed for alpha chains. This chain joins TRBV18 and TRBJ2-1; either TRBD1 or TRBD2 may fit D (6 bases each). The length of the CDR3 is 16 residues. The germline CDR1 and CDR2 sequences are KGHSH and LQKENI. Deletions cut 3 bases from V and 5 bases from J, with 17 bases between. CDR3 in amino acids: CASSPSRAGEDNEQFF. The CDR3 region has the DNA TGTGCCAGCTCACCCTCCAGGGCAGGGGAGGACAATGAGCAGTTCTTC.

As for this clonotype: Since it is a stray read in a library aimed at alpha chains, this beta chain has a size that is not meaningful. The chain has TRBV5-1 and TRBJ2-3, with 12 nucleotides matching TRBD2. CDR1 and CDR2 from the germline V gene are SGHRS and YFSETQ. The V gene end was trimmed by 9 bases and the J gene end by 5 bases; junction bases not matched to a gene: 13. This CDR3 contains 16 residues. CDR3 loop: CATSRGTSGGLDTQYF. The CDR3 DNA sequence: TGCGCCACCTCCCGGGGAACTAGCGGGGGGCTAGATACGCAGTATTTT.

About this clonotype itself: This beta chain came through as a stray read in a library set up for alpha chains, and its size says little. The CDR3 here is CASRLAGEETQYF. CDR3 nucleotide sequence: TGTGCCAGCAGACTAGCGGGGGAGGAGACCCAGTACTTC. The chain uses TRBV6-6 and TRBJ2-5; 11 bases line up with TRBD2. CDR1 MNHNY and CDR2 SVGAGI come from the germline V gene (reference sequence). The CDR3 spans 13 residues. Trimming took 6 bases from V and 5 from J; bases not matched to a gene: 2.